This T cell receptor beta chain was profiled in a study of T cell responses to AZD1222 COVID-19 vaccine. Germline CDR1 and CDR2: GTSNPN and SVGIG (reference sequence). The V gene lost 3 bases and the J gene lost 10 bases, with 16 bases spanning the gap. CDR3 length: 13 residues. Measured with immunoSEQ multiplex PCR; TCRdb has only the in-frame clones, and not every one. Among 150,000 to 200,000 clones listed, approximately 90% were seen once. The TCR comes from an adult in good health. The V call is TRBV30, the J call TRBJ2-1, with D possibly TRBD2 on 6 matching bases. The material was peripheral blood, obtained on day 0 of AZD1222 vaccination. For the CDR3, the DNA is TGTGCCTGGAGCTACACCGGGAGCGGGGAGCAGTTCTTC. It encodes CAWSYTGSGEQFF.